This T cell receptor (beta chain) was retrieved from a study of early T cells in non-severe SARS-CoV-2 infection. Germline values: CDR1 MNHNS, CDR2 SASEGT. The CDR3 covers 14 residues. The V and J ends lost 3 bases and 5 bases, in that order; junction bases with no gene match: 4. This clonotype has just a few counts. From the 5' RACE reads, TCRdb called clonotypes with MiXCR, one entry per CDR3 protein. The table records 42,000 or so distinct CDR3 sequences, under 14% of them present only once. This TCR was sampled from an adult who was a healthcare worker with PCR-confirmed SARS-CoV-2 infection or an uninfected control (not recorded which). Sample: whole blood. The V and J genes are TRBV6-1 and TRBJ2-1; TRBD2 agrees at 7 bases. In DNA form, the CDR3 reads TGTGCCAGCAGTGAGCGACTAGCCAACAATGAGCAGTTCTTC. This encodes CASSERLANNEQFF.